The 8 T cell receptor beta chains reported below all come from one sample, sequenced in a study of T cell changes during pregnancy in multiple sclerosis. Repertoires were generated with immunoSEQ multiplex PCR, while TCRdb's copy carries only in-frame clones and drops some. The sample carries tens of thousands of clones, about 88% recorded once. The input for sequencing was CD4+ T cells from peripheral blood mononuclear cells, taken in the first trimester of pregnancy. Receptors originate from a female donor with multiple sclerosis, enrolled in a pregnancy study.

The chain has TRBV25-1 and TRBJ1-1; TRBD1 might be the D (5 bases). The germline gives CDR1 MGHDK, CDR2 SYGVNS. The germline V and J ends were trimmed by 5 bases and 0 bases, with 13 bases remaining between them. The CDR3 is made up of 15 amino acids. DNA for the CDR3: TGTGCCAGCAGTTTCCGCGGGGGAATGAACACTGAAGCTTTCTTT. Residues: CASSFRGGMNTEAFF.

This chain joins TRBV5-6 and TRBJ2-7; 9 positions match TRBD2. Per germline, CDR1 SGHDT and CDR2 YYEEEE. This CDR3 has 14 amino acids. The V and J ends lost 4 bases and 6 bases, in that order; junction bases with no gene match: 8. Written as DNA, the CDR3 is TGTGCCAGCAGCGACCTGGGACTAGCTCCCGAGCAGTACTTC. Its translation is CASSDLGLAPEQYF.

This clone was observed a single time. The chain joins TRBV7-2 to TRBJ2-3, with D tentatively TRBD2 (6 bases). The CDR3 is 14 amino acids. Trimming left V 3 bases short and J 7 bases short, with 14 bases between. Germline CDR1 SGHTA, CDR2 FQGNSA. The CDR3 DNA is TGTGCCAGCAGCTTGCATCCGGGACTCAATACGCAGTATTTT. This gives the protein CASSLHPGLNTQYF.

V gene TRBV16 combines with J gene TRBJ1-3, with 10 bases matching TRBD1. Germline lookup yields CDR1 KGHSY and CDR2 FQNENV. This CDR3 is 15 amino acids long. With V trimmed by 4 bases and J by 7 bases, 7 bases remained unmatched. The CDR3 DNA follows: TGTGCCAGCAGCCCCCCCGGGACAGGGGCGAACACCATATATTTT. Translating it yields CASSPPGTGANTIYF.

This clone was seen only a few times. This chain uses TRBV9 with TRBJ1-4; no clear D gene. CDR1 and CDR2 from the germline V gene are SGDLS and YYNGEE. The length of the CDR3 is 15 residues. Trimming removed 1 base at V and 5 bases at J, with 12 bases between. CDR3 nucleotide sequence: TGTGCCAGCAGCGTAACCTCGATCGGGAATGAAAAACTGTTTTTT. Translating gives CASSVTSIGNEKLFF.

The chain carries TRBV9 and TRBJ2-1; D is perhaps TRBD2 (5 bases). The CDR3 runs to 15 residues. Trimming removed 3 bases at V and 8 bases at J, with 18 bases between. The V gene's germline CDR1 is SGDLS and CDR2 YYNGEE. This CDR3 reads CASSADPRGSDEQFF. The CDR3 DNA is TGTGCCAGCAGCGCGGACCCCCGGGGATCGGATGAGCAGTTCTTC.

The genes are TRBV11-2 and TRBJ2-1; perhaps TRBD2 as D (5 bases). Germline CDR1 SGHAT, CDR2 FQNNGV. This CDR3 spans 15 amino acids. Trimming removed 6 bases from V and 0 bases from J, with 12 bases in between. This CDR3 is CASSLRRDSYNEQFF. As DNA, the CDR3 is TGTGCCAGCAGTTTGCGCCGGGACTCCTACAATGAGCAGTTCTTC.

The chain links TRBV5-6 to TRBJ1-3; D remains ambiguous. Trimming took 1 base from V and 4 from J, leaving 9 bases between them. The CDR3 sequence is 14 residues long. In germline, CDR1 is SGHDT, CDR2 YYEEEE. The CDR3 loop is CASSLRGRGNTIYF. Written as DNA, the CDR3 is TGTGCCAGCAGCTTGAGAGGGAGGGGAAACACCATATATTTT.